The rows below give T cell receptor beta chains drawn from one sample of a study of shared T cell receptors in the human thymus. The repertoire was sequenced with immunoSEQ multiplex PCR; TCRdb's copy has only in-frame clones and lacks some. The sample contains about 710,000 clones, around 87% of which appear only once. These sequences were also reported in another study, on human thymus T cells.

Sample: thymocytes. All receptors come from a boy in the first two years of life with a congenital heart defect. Each CDR3 is given with its conserved first and last residue. The D gene is left open where the match is weak. Clone size appears in some rows only: once, few, many, or a class for an expanded clone.

V gene: TRBV4-1
J gene: TRBJ1-6
clone size: -
D gene: -
CDR3 DNA: TGCGCCAGCAGCCAGGGTAACGCCGGGACACCGGGACACTTT
CDR3 protein: CASSQGNAGTPGHF

V gene: TRBV2
J gene: TRBJ1-5
clone size: -
D gene: -
CDR3 DNA: TGTGCCAGCAGTCCTATCTCCGCCCAGGACAATCAGCCCCAGCATTTT
CDR3 protein: CASSPISAQDNQPQHF

V gene: TRBV28
J gene: TRBJ2-2
clone size: few
D gene: -
CDR3 DNA: TGTGCCAGCAGTTTTCGCGGAACCCTCACCGGGGAGCTGTTTTTT
CDR3 protein: CASSFRGTLTGELFF

V gene: TRBV6-5
J gene: TRBJ1-5
clone size: -
D gene: -
CDR3 DNA: TGTGCCAGCAGTTACCGGGAGGGGGATAGCAATCAGCCCCAGCATTTT
CDR3 protein: CASSYREGDSNQPQHF

V gene: TRBV2
J gene: TRBJ2-1
clone size: -
D gene: TRBD2
CDR3 DNA: TGTGCCAGCAGTGATGAGCGGGAGTTGGACAATGAGCAGTTCTTC
CDR3 protein: CASSDERELDNEQFF

V gene: TRBV6-5
J gene: TRBJ1-5
clone size: -
D gene: -
CDR3 DNA: TGTGCCAGCAGTTACACAGGAAATCAGCCCCAGCATTTT
CDR3 protein: CASSYTGNQPQHF

V gene: TRBV25-1
J gene: TRBJ2-2
clone size: -
D gene: -
CDR3 DNA: TGTGCCAGCAGTGAATCGGGCAGGGGAACCGGGGAGCTGTTTTTT
CDR3 protein: CASSESGRGTGELFF

V gene: TRBV4-1
J gene: TRBJ1-2
clone size: -
D gene: TRBD1
CDR3 DNA: TGCGCCAGCAGCCAAGTTCGCCCCAGGGGGCGCAACTATGGCTACACCTTC
CDR3 protein: CASSQVRPRGRNYGYTF

V gene: TRBV4-2
J gene: TRBJ2-5
clone size: -
D gene: TRBD2
CDR3 DNA: TGTGCCAGCAGCCAGTTCCCGCCTACTAGCGGGGCCTACCAAGAGACCCAGTACTTC
CDR3 protein: CASSQFPPTSGAYQETQYF

V gene: TRBV5-6
J gene: TRBJ2-3
clone size: -
D gene: -
CDR3 DNA: TGTGCCAGCAGCCAGTTCGATACGCAGTATTTT
CDR3 protein: CASSQFDTQYF

V gene: TRBV14
J gene: TRBJ2-1
clone size: -
D gene: TRBD2
CDR3 DNA: TGTGCCAGCAGCCAAGTTTTCGCGGGAGGGGTCAATGAGCAGTTCTTC
CDR3 protein: CASSQVFAGGVNEQFF

V gene: TRBV19
J gene: TRBJ1-5
clone size: -
D gene: -
CDR3 DNA: TGTGCCAGTAGTATAGATGCCGGTGATCAGCCCCAGCATTTT
CDR3 protein: CASSIDAGDQPQHF

V gene: TRBV6-4
J gene: TRBJ2-7
clone size: -
D gene: TRBD1
CDR3 DNA: TGTGCCAGCAGCCCGACAGGGGGTAATGTAGCGCAGTACTTC
CDR3 protein: CASSPTGGNVAQYF

V gene: TRBV27
J gene: TRBJ2-1
clone size: few
D gene: TRBD2
CDR3 DNA: TGTGCCAGCAAGGGACTAGCGGGAGAAGATTCCTACAATGAGCAGTTCTTC
CDR3 protein: CASKGLAGEDSYNEQFF

V gene: TRBV6-5
J gene: TRBJ2-7
clone size: -
D gene: -
CDR3 DNA: TGTGCCAGCAGTTACCAGTACGCAAGCTACGAGCAGTACTTC
CDR3 protein: CASSYQYASYEQYF

V gene: TRBV7-2
J gene: TRBJ1-2
clone size: -
D gene: TRBD1
CDR3 DNA: TGTGCCAGCAGCTTAAGGAGGACAGGGGATCGATATGGCTACACCTTC
CDR3 protein: CASSLRRTGDRYGYTF

V gene: TRBV4-1
J gene: TRBJ2-2
clone size: -
D gene: -
CDR3 DNA: TGCGCCAGCAGCCCGGCCTCCGACAGGCTCCAAAACACCGGGGAGCTGTTTTTT
CDR3 protein: CASSPASDRLQNTGELFF

V gene: TRBV14
J gene: TRBJ2-3
clone size: -
D gene: -
CDR3 DNA: TGTGCCAGCAGCCTCAAATATCGGGACTCAACGCAGTATTTT
CDR3 protein: CASSLKYRDSTQYF

V gene: TRBV5-1
J gene: TRBJ1-6
clone size: few
D gene: -
CDR3 DNA: TGCGCCAGCAGCTCCAGATCGAATTCACCCCTCCACTTT
CDR3 protein: CASSSRSNSPLHF

V gene: TRBV7-9
J gene: TRBJ2-3
clone size: few
D gene: TRBD2
CDR3 DNA: TGTGCCAGCAGGAATGGGACTAGCGGGAGTGGGACAGATACGCAGTATTTT
CDR3 protein: CASRNGTSGSGTDTQYF

V gene: TRBV28
J gene: TRBJ1-1
clone size: -
D gene: -
CDR3 DNA: TGTGCCGCTCAGCGAGGGAACACTGAAGCTTTCTTT
CDR3 protein: CAAQRGNTEAFF

V gene: TRBV5-3
J gene: TRBJ1-6
clone size: -
D gene: -
CDR3 DNA: TGTGCCAGAAGCTTGGTGCCAGGCTCTGATAATTCACCCCTCCACTTT
CDR3 protein: CARSLVPGSDNSPLHF

V gene: TRBV21-1
J gene: TRBJ2-2
clone size: -
D gene: -
CDR3 DNA: TGTGCCAGCAGCGCCACAGGGGCCCCCCAGGAGCTGTTTTTT
CDR3 protein: CASSATGAPQELFF

V gene: TRBV6-1
J gene: TRBJ1-5
clone size: few
D gene: -
CDR3 DNA: TGTGCCAGCAGTTTACAGGGCACCAATCAGCCCCAGCATTTT
CDR3 protein: CASSLQGTNQPQHF

V gene: TRBV27
J gene: TRBJ1-2
clone size: -
D gene: -
CDR3 DNA: TGTGCCAGCAGTGCCACAGGTTCTGGCGGCTACACCTTC
CDR3 protein: CASSATGSGGYTF

V gene: TRBV6-5
J gene: TRBJ2-7
clone size: -
D gene: TRBD1
CDR3 DNA: TGTGCCAGCAATTCATCCGGGACAGGGGTTTACGAGCAGCACTTC
CDR3 protein: CASNSSGTGVYEQHF

V gene: TRBV11-2
J gene: TRBJ1-6
clone size: -
D gene: -
CDR3 DNA: TGTGCCAGCAGCTTAGGTTGGAGGGATCCTTATAATTCACCCCTCCACTTT
CDR3 protein: CASSLGWRDPYNSPLHF

V gene: TRBV5-1
J gene: TRBJ2-3
clone size: -
D gene: -
CDR3 DNA: TGCGCCAGCAGCTTGAGTGGAGGCACCACAGATACGCAGTATTTT
CDR3 protein: CASSLSGGTTDTQYF

V gene: TRBV4-2
J gene: TRBJ1-6
clone size: -
D gene: TRBD1
CDR3 DNA: TGTGCCAGCAGCCAAGGGAGGGGGGGACAGGGGCCCCAACAGGACAATTCACCCCTCCACTTT
CDR3 protein: CASSQGRGGQGPQQDNSPLHF

V gene: TRBV4-2
J gene: TRBJ2-7
clone size: -
D gene: TRBD2
CDR3 DNA: TGTGCCAGCAGCCATGTAAGACTAGCGGGAGACGAGCAGTACTTC
CDR3 protein: CASSHVRLAGDEQYF

V gene: TRBV14
J gene: TRBJ2-3
clone size: -
D gene: TRBD2
CDR3 DNA: TGTGCCAGCAGCTCCCAGCGGGGCCCATCCACAGATACGCAGTATTTT
CDR3 protein: CASSSQRGPSTDTQYF

V gene: TRBV19
J gene: TRBJ2-5
clone size: -
D gene: TRBD1
CDR3 DNA: TGTGCCAGTAGTATGGACAGGGAAGAGACCCAGTACTTC
CDR3 protein: CASSMDREETQYF

V gene: TRBV30
J gene: TRBJ2-1
clone size: -
D gene: TRBD2
CDR3 DNA: TGTGCCTGGACGGCTAGCGGGAGTAGTAATGAGCAGTTCTTC
CDR3 protein: CAWTASGSSNEQFF

V gene: TRBV27
J gene: TRBJ2-7
clone size: -
D gene: TRBD1
CDR3 DNA: TGTGCCAGCAGTTTATCACCCGGGACAGTTTCCTACGAGCAGTACTTC
CDR3 protein: CASSLSPGTVSYEQYF

V gene: TRBV11-2
J gene: TRBJ1-2
clone size: -
D gene: -
CDR3 DNA: TGTGCCAGCAGCTCCGGACAGTCCTGGTCCAATGGCTACACCTTC
CDR3 protein: CASSSGQSWSNGYTF

V gene: TRBV12-2
J gene: TRBJ2-7
clone size: -
D gene: -
CDR3 DNA: TGTGCAAGTCGCTCTAAGTACCTCGTCCCCTACGAGCAGTACTTC
CDR3 protein: CASRSKYLVPYEQYF

V gene: TRBV15
J gene: TRBJ2-1
clone size: once
D gene: TRBD2
CDR3 DNA: TGTGCCACCAGCAGACTAGCGGAGAATGAGCAGTTCTTC
CDR3 protein: CATSRLAENEQFF

V gene: TRBV11-2
J gene: TRBJ2-5
clone size: once
D gene: -
CDR3 DNA: TGTGCCAGCAGCCCACCTAGGGGCTTTAAAGAGACCCAGTACTTC
CDR3 protein: CASSPPRGFKETQYF

V gene: TRBV28
J gene: TRBJ2-5
clone size: -
D gene: TRBD1
CDR3 DNA: TGTGCCAGCAGTGGGCCGGACAGGGGCGAAGAGACCCAGTACTTC
CDR3 protein: CASSGPDRGEETQYF

V gene: TRBV14
J gene: TRBJ2-7
clone size: -
D gene: -
CDR3 DNA: TGTGCCAGCAGCCAAGGTGGCGCTACGAGGGAGCAGTACTTC
CDR3 protein: CASSQGGATREQYF

V gene: TRBV30
J gene: TRBJ2-7
clone size: -
D gene: TRBD1
CDR3 DNA: TGTGCCTGGAGTGTACAAGGACAGGACAGGGCCTACGAGCAGTACTTC
CDR3 protein: CAWSVQGQDRAYEQYF

V gene: TRBV5-1
J gene: TRBJ1-1
clone size: -
D gene: TRBD1
CDR3 DNA: TGCGCCAGCAGCGTACTCGGGACAGCCAAAGACACTGAAGCTTTCTTT
CDR3 protein: CASSVLGTAKDTEAFF

V gene: TRBV28
J gene: TRBJ1-1
clone size: -
D gene: -
CDR3 DNA: TGTGCCAGCAGTGCGTCGAACACTGAAGCTTTCTTT
CDR3 protein: CASSASNTEAFF

V gene: TRBV19
J gene: TRBJ1-1
clone size: -
D gene: -
CDR3 DNA: TGTGCCAGTAGAGATTATGGCATGAACACTGAAGCTTTCTTT
CDR3 protein: CASRDYGMNTEAFF

V gene: TRBV14
J gene: TRBJ1-1
clone size: -
D gene: TRBD1
CDR3 DNA: TGTGCCAGCAGCCAAAGACACAGGGGAAGGGAAGCTTTCTTT
CDR3 protein: CASSQRHRGREAFF

V gene: TRBV5-4
J gene: TRBJ2-3
clone size: -
D gene: TRBD2
CDR3 DNA: TGTGCCAGCGGACTAGCGGGGGGGCTCATGGTGGATACGCAGTATTTT
CDR3 protein: CASGLAGGLMVDTQYF